One sample yielded the 5 T cell receptor beta chains listed below, sequenced in a study of CD8 T cells in ankylosing spondylitis. TCRdb analysed the 5' RACE reads with MiXCR anew, one entry per CDR3 protein. The table lists 200,000 to 300,000 distinct CDR3 sequences, roughly a quarter of them singletons. Sequencing used blood, either unsorted or a sorted T cell fraction (not recorded which). The receptor set was obtained from a male donor with ankylosing spondylitis or in good health (not recorded which).

This clonotype was recorded at least ten times. The V gene is TRBV10-3, the J gene TRBJ2-7, with a tentative D call TRBD1 (5 bases). This CDR3 is 16 amino acids long. Germline CDR1 and CDR2: ENHRY and SYGVKD. The V gene lost 6 bases and the J gene lost 6 bases, with 24 bases spanning the gap. Here the CDR3 reads CAISATASRQISEQYF. The DNA of the CDR3 is TGTGCCATCAGCGCAACCGCGTCCCGACAGATTAGCGAGCAGTACTTC.

The table lists this clonotype with many counts. The chain has TRBV3-1 and TRBJ2-7; tentatively, D is TRBD1 (6 bases). Germline lookup yields CDR1 LGHDT and CDR2 YNNKEL (reference sequence). Trimming left V 1 base short and J 12 bases short, with 13 bases between. CDR3 length: 12 amino acids. CDR3 sequence: CASSQGDRSAYF. CDR3 nucleotide sequence: TGTGCCAGCAGCCAAGGTGACAGGAGTGCGTACTTC.

This clonotype was observed a few times. The V gene is TRBV12-3 or TRBV12-4, the J gene TRBJ1-2; possibly TRBD1 for D (5 bases). CDR3 length: 13 amino acids. Trimming removed 2 bases at V and 8 bases at J, with 12 bases between. The CDR3 coding sequence is TGTGCCAGCAGTTTACACCAGGGAGCCGGCTACACCTTC. Translating gives CASSLHQGAGYTF.

This clonotype has at least ten counts. The chain has TRBV7-2 and TRBJ2-3; TRBD2 aligns across 11 bases. After removal of 5 bases from V and 6 bases from J, the junction contained 4 bases not matched to a gene. Germline V gene sequence: CDR1 SGHTA, CDR2 FQGNSA. This CDR3 has 14 residues. This CDR3 reads CASSDSGGEDTQYF. DNA of the CDR3: TGTGCCAGCAGCGATAGCGGGGGGGAGGATACGCAGTATTTT.

This clonotype was seen a handful of times. The CDR3 loop reads CSAPGYRNTEAFF. The CDR3 coding sequence is TGCAGTGCCCCAGGATATCGAAACACTGAAGCTTTCTTT. The genes are TRBV20-1 and TRBJ1-1, with D hard to call. Germline CDR1 DFQATT, CDR2 SNEGSKA (reference sequence). This CDR3 is 13 amino acids long. V was pared by 6 bases and J by 2 bases, with 13 bases between.